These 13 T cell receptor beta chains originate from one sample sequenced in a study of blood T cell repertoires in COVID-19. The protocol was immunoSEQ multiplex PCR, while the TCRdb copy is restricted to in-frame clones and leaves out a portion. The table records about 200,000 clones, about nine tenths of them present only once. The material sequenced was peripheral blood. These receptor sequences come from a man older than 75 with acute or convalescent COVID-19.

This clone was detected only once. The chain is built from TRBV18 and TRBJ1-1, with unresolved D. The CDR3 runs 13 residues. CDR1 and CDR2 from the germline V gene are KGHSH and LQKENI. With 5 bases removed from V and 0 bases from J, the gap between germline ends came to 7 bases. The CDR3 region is CASSEFMNTEAFF. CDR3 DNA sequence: TGTGCCAGCTCAGAGTTCATGAACACTGAAGCTTTCTTT.

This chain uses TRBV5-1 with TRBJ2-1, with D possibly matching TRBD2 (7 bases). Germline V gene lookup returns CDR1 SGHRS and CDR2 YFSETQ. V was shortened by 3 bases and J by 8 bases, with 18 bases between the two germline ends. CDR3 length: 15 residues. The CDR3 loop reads CASSSLGGGGYEQFF. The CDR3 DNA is TGCGCCAGCAGCTCCCTTGGCGGCGGGGGCTATGAGCAGTTCTTC.

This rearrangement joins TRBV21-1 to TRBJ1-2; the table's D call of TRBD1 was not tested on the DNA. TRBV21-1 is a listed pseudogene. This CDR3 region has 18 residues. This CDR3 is CASSPSLTGGVTNYGYTF. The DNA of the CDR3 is TGTGCCAGCAGCCCCTCCTTGACAGGGGGTGTTACTAACTATGGCTACACCTTC.

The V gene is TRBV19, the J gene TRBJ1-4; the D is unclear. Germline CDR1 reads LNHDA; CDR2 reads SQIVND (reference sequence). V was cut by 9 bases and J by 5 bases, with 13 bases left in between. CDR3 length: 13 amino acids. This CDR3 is CASTNSRNEKLFF. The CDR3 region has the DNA TGTGCCAGCACAAATTCCAGGAATGAAAAACTGTTTTTT.

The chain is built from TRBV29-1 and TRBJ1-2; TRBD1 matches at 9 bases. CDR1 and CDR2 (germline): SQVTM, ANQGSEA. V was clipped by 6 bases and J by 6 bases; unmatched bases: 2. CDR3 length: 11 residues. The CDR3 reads CSVRQGDGYTF. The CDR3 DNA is TGCAGCGTGCGACAGGGGGATGGCTACACCTTC.

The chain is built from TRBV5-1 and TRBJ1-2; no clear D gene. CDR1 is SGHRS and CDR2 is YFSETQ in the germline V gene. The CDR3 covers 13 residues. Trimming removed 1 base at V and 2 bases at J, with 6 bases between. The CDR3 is CASSLSGNYGYTF. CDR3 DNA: TGCGCCAGCAGCTTGTCCGGGAACTATGGCTACACCTTC.

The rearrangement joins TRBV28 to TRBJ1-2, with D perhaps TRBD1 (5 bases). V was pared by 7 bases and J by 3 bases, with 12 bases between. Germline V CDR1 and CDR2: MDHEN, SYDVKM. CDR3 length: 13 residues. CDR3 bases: TGTGCCAGCAAAGTAACAGGATACTATGGCTACACCTTC. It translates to CASKVTGYYGYTF.

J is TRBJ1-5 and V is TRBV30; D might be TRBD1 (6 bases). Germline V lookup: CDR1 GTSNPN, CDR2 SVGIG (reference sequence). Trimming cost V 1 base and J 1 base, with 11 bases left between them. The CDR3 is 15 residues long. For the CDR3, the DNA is TGTGCCTGGAGTGCGAAGGGACACAGCAATCAGCCCCAGCATTTT. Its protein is CAWSAKGHSNQPQHF.

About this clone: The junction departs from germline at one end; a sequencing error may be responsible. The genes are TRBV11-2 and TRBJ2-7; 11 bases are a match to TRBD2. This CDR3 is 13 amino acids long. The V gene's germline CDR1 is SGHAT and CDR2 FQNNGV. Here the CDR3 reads CASSLPGTSGFNF. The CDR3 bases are TGTGCCAGCAGCTTGCCCGGGACTAGCGGCTTTAACTTC.

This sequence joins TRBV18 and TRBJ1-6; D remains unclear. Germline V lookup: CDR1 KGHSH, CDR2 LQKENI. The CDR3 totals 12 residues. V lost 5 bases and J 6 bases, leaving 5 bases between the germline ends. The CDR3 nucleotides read TGTGCCAGCTCAATCGGTAATTCACCCCTCCACTTT. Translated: CASSIGNSPLHF.

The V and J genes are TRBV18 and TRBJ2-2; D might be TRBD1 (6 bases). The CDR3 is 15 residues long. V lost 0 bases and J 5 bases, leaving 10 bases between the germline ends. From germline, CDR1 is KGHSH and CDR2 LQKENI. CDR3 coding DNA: TGTGCCAGCTCACCACCGGGGACACAGACCGGGGAGCTGTTTTTT. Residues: CASSPPGTQTGELFF.

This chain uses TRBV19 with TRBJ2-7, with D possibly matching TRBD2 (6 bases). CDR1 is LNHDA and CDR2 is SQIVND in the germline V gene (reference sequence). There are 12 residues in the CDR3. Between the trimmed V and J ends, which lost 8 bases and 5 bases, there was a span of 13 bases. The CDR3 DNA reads TGTGCCAGTCAGGGAGGAGTCCACGAGCAGTACTTC. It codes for CASQGGVHEQYF.

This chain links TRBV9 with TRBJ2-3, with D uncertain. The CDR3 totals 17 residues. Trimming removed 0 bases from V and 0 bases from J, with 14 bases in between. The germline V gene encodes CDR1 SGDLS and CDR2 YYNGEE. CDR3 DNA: TGTGCCAGCAGCGTAGGAAGTATGGCGGCCAGCACAGATACGCAGTATTTT. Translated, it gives CASSVGSMAASTDTQYF.